The 27 T cell receptor beta chains given below trace back to one sample, sequenced in a study of identifying expanded T cells in peripheral blood (dated by TCRdb to between 2018 and 2021). Library preparation employed the immunoSEQ multiplex PCR assay. The table was pulled from immuneACCESS by TCRdb, which kept in-frame rearrangements only. Such tables lose some clones; where checked, under half of the loss comes from unresolved V genes, and the rest has no known cause. In all, the sample holds about 130,000 clones, and around 88% of those were seen once. Jointly, the top ten make up 7.5% to 9% of the sample. The sequencing input was blood. The receptors derive from a person aged 18 to 75 in good health.

This rearrangement joins TRBV27 to TRBJ2-7; no definite D call. V was pared by 4 bases and J by 6 bases, with 10 bases between. The CDR3 runs to 12 residues. Germline values: CDR1 MNHEY, CDR2 SMNVEV (reference sequence). The CDR3 region has the DNA TGTGCCAGCAGTTCCGGACGTAGCGAGCAGTACTTC. Protein sequence: CASSSGRSEQYF.

DNA for the CDR3: TGTGCCAGCAGCCAAGAAGTCGGGACAGGGGTAAACACCATATATTTT. Protein: CASSQEVGTGVNTIYF. V and J are TRBV4-2 and TRBJ1-3, with TRBD1 matching 10 bases. The CDR3 loop spans 16 amino acids. Germline V gene lookup returns CDR1 LGHNA and CDR2 YNFKEQ. Germline trimming cut 0 bases from V and 6 bases from J; bases unmatched to any gene: 5.

This clone was picked up one time. The chain has TRBV7-9 and TRBJ2-5; D call uncertain. Trimming stripped 4 bases from V and 7 bases from J, with 16 bases between. Germline V CDR1 and CDR2: SEHNR, FQNEAQ (reference sequence). This CDR3 has 14 residues. This chain's CDR3 is CASSWIPRNATQYF. For the CDR3, the DNA is TGTGCCAGCAGCTGGATCCCTAGGAATGCGACCCAGTACTTC.

The J gene is TRBJ1-2, the V gene TRBV19; no definite D call. V was clipped by 8 bases and J by 4 bases, with 14 bases between them. Germline V gene data show CDR1 as LNHDA and CDR2 as SQIVND (reference sequence). This CDR3 has 13 residues. CDR3 sequence: CASLDTAFYGYTF. The CDR3 nucleotides are TGTGCCAGTCTCGACACGGCCTTCTATGGCTACACCTTC.

This clone showed up just once. J is TRBJ2-2 and V is TRBV6-5; 8 nucleotides match TRBD1. Losses at the gene ends were 6 bases for V and 4 bases for J; bases not matched to a gene: 7. Germline assignment: CDR1 MNHEY and CDR2 SVGAGI. The CDR3 length is 15 residues. In DNA form, the CDR3 reads TGTGCCAGCAGCAGGACAGGGTACGGCACCGGGGAGCTGTTTTTT. Protein product: CASSRTGYGTGELFF.

To note about this clone: Other DNA sequences within the sample encode an identical CDR3. This chain uses TRBV7-2 with TRBJ1-3; D gene unclear. V gave up 0 bases and J gave up 3 bases, with 0 bases separating them. Germline CDR1 SGHTA, CDR2 FQGNSA. The CDR3 covers 12 residues. Here the CDR3 reads CASSLAGNTIYF. Here the CDR3 DNA reads TGTGCCAGCAGCTTAGCTGGAAACACCATATATTTT.

The chain couples TRBV20-1 to TRBJ2-5; D call uncertain. This CDR3 is 9 amino acids long. V shed 8 bases and J shed 6 bases, with 7 bases lying between them. Germline CDR1 is DFQATT and CDR2 is SNEGSKA (reference sequence). The CDR3 loop is CSTEKTQYF. CDR3 nucleotides: TGCAGTACTGAGAAGACCCAGTACTTC.

The J gene is TRBJ1-5, the V gene TRBV19, with TRBD1 matching over 8 bases. The CDR3 is 15 amino acids. From germline, CDR1 is LNHDA and CDR2 SQIVND (reference sequence). The V segment lost 4 bases and the J segment 3 bases; nucleotides outside the gene matches: 5. Written as DNA, the CDR3 is TGTGCCAGTAGTAGGGGACAGGTTTCCAATCAGCCCCAGCATTTT. This codes for CASSRGQVSNQPQHF.

The CDR3 coding sequence is TGTGCCAGAAATACACCCCTCCACTTT. It encodes CARNTPLHF. The chain carries TRBV13 and TRBJ1-6; D is unresolved. V lost 9 bases to trimming and J lost 11 bases, with 5 bases between them. This CDR3 has 9 residues. Per germline, CDR1 PRHDT and CDR2 FYEKMQ (reference sequence).

The DNA of the CDR3 is TGTGCCAGCAGCGTGGGGACCTATGGCTACACCTTC. This sequence encodes CASSVGTYGYTF. The chain recombines TRBV9 with TRBJ1-2; maybe TRBD1 (5 bases). Germline CDR1 reads SGDLS; CDR2 reads YYNGEE. Trimming shortened V by 2 bases and J by 4 bases, and 6 bases separated the two germline ends. This CDR3 is 12 amino acids long.

This clone counts as medium-sized. V and J are TRBV4-3 and TRBJ1-2; TRBD1 matches 9 bases. Trimming removed 0 bases from V and 4 bases from J; junction bases left unmatched: 15. Germline-derived CDR1 and CDR2 are LGHNA and YSLEER. The CDR3 totals 19 residues. For the CDR3, the DNA is TGCGCCAGCAGCCAAGATCTTCTTAGGACAGGGGCGGGGTTCTATGGCTACACCTTC. Protein sequence: CASSQDLLRTGAGFYGYTF.

This chain joins TRBV27 and TRBJ2-3; 11 bases match TRBD2. CDR3 size: 14 residues. Germline V gene sequence: CDR1 MNHEY, CDR2 SMNVEV (reference sequence). The ends lost 7 bases at V and 1 base at J; junction bases unmatched: 1. DNA of the CDR3: TGTGCCAGCAAACTAGCGGGAGGCACAGATACGCAGTATTTT. Translation gives CASKLAGGTDTQYF.

The J gene is TRBJ2-7, the V gene TRBV7-9; tentatively, D is TRBD1 (5 bases). The V end lost 10 bases, the J end lost 3 bases, and 19 bases lay between the germline ends. CDR3 size: 14 residues. The germline CDR1 and CDR2 sequences are SEHNR and FQNEAQ (reference sequence). The CDR3 DNA reads TGTGCCACCCAGGGCCAAGGGCCCGTCTACGAGCAGTACTTC. Translating it yields CATQGQGPVYEQYF.

The CDR3 region has the DNA TGTGCCAGCAGCTTAGGGACAAATCAGCCCCAGCATTTT. Translating it yields CASSLGTNQPQHF. The gene calls are TRBV7-3 and TRBJ1-5; TRBD1 might be the D (6 bases). This CDR3 is built from 13 residues. The V gene's germline CDR1 is SGHTA and CDR2 FQGTGA. The V end was cut by 2 bases, the J end by 4 bases, with 6 bases between.

The chain recombines TRBV15 with TRBJ1-2; 8 bases are shared with TRBD1. The CDR3 sequence is 15 residues long. CDR1 LNHNV and CDR2 YYDKDF come from the germline V gene (reference sequence). V shed 9 bases, J shed 7 bases, and the junction held 16 bases outside the gene matches. In DNA form, the CDR3 reads TGTGCCACGGGAAACAAGCAGGGGGCGGGTGGTGGCTACACCTTC. Its protein product is CATGNKQGAGGGYTF.

The rearrangement joins TRBV5-8 to TRBJ1-6, with D possibly matching TRBD1 (5 bases). The CDR3 totals 14 residues. Trimming left V 4 bases short and J 10 bases short, with 15 bases between. Per the germline V gene, CDR1 is SGHTS and CDR2 is YDEGEE. The CDR3 reads CASSISGYDSPLHF. DNA of the CDR3: TGTGCCAGCAGCATATCAGGGTACGACTCACCCCTCCACTTT.

The rearrangement links TRBV2 to TRBJ2-2; D remains unclear. Between the trimmed V and J ends, which lost 5 bases and 3 bases, there was a span of 10 bases. The germline V gene encodes CDR1 SNHLY and CDR2 FYNNEI. The CDR3 runs to 14 residues. This chain's CDR3 is CASSTMQYTGELFF. CDR3 sequence (DNA): TGTGCCAGCAGTACAATGCAGTACACCGGGGAGCTGTTTTTT.

This clone was seen once. The chain is built from TRBV2 and TRBJ2-2, with 10 positions matching TRBD1. CDR1 and CDR2 (germline): SNHLY, FYNNEI. J was trimmed by 7 bases and V by 6 bases; bases with no gene match: 8. The CDR3 contains 15 residues. The CDR3 nucleotides are TGTGCCAGCAGCCTCGACAGGGGGCGTAGCGGGGAGCTGTTTTTT. It yields the protein CASSLDRGRSGELFF.

The J gene is TRBJ2-7, the V gene TRBV5-1, with D uncertain. CDR1 SGHRS and CDR2 YFSETQ come from the germline V gene. The CDR3 runs to 15 residues. Trimming removed 0 bases from V and 0 bases from J, with 10 bases in between. This CDR3 reads CASSLGPVSSYEQYF. The DNA of the CDR3 is TGCGCCAGCAGCTTGGGTCCAGTTAGCTCCTACGAGCAGTACTTC.

The V call is TRBV7-2, the J call TRBJ2-1; 7 bases agree with TRBD1. Germline assignment: CDR1 SGHTA and CDR2 FQGNSA. This CDR3 comprises 15 residues. The V segment lost 2 bases and the J segment 3 bases; nucleotides outside the gene matches: 4. For the CDR3, the DNA is TGTGCCAGCAGCTTAAGGACAGGAATCTACAATGAGCAGTTCTTC. Protein product: CASSLRTGIYNEQFF.

The V call is TRBV18, the J call TRBJ2-4, with D perhaps matching TRBD2 (6 bases). Trimming cost V 2 bases and J 5 bases, with 16 bases left between them. This CDR3 comprises 16 residues. In germline, CDR1 is KGHSH, CDR2 LQKENI. The CDR3 sequence: CASSPSNLGGENIQYF. In nucleotides, the CDR3 is TGTGCCAGCTCACCATCGAATCTGGGAGGTGAAAACATTCAGTACTTC.

The chain recombines TRBV7-2 with TRBJ1-1, with D tentatively TRBD1 (5 bases). Germline CDR1 is SGHTA and CDR2 is FQGNSA. V was pared by 2 bases and J by 1 base, with 5 bases between. CDR3 length: 13 amino acids. The CDR3 sequence is CASSLQGNTEAFF. CDR3 nucleotide sequence: TGTGCCAGCAGCTTACAGGGGAACACTGAAGCTTTCTTT.

The chain employs TRBV29-1 and TRBJ2-5; D call uncertain. This CDR3 spans 10 amino acids. Per germline, CDR1 SQVTM and CDR2 ANQGSEA. V was cut by 8 bases and J by 1 base, with 5 bases left in between. DNA for the CDR3: TGCAGCATTGCCCAAGAGACCCAGTACTTC. Its translation: CSIAQETQYF.

The chain carries TRBV18 and TRBJ1-4, with D unclear. The CDR3 sequence is 15 residues long. The germline V gene has CDR1 KGHSH and CDR2 LQKENI. The germline V and J ends were trimmed by 4 bases and 4 bases, with 13 bases remaining between them. The DNA for the CDR3 is TGTGCCAGCTCACGAGGGTCCTCAGATAATGAAAAACTGTTTTTT. Amino acids: CASSRGSSDNEKLFF.

V and J are TRBV5-5 and TRBJ1-1; weak D call: TRBD1 (5 bases). The CDR3 is 14 residues long. V dropped 2 bases and J dropped 1 base, with 9 bases sitting between them. Germline loops: CDR1 SGHKS, CDR2 YYEKEE (reference sequence). CDR3 coding DNA: TGTGCCAGCAGCTTCCCCAGGGAGAACACTGAAGCTTTCTTT. Translated, it gives CASSFPRENTEAFF.

The chain links TRBV4-1 to TRBJ1-1; D is undetermined. V lost 3 bases to trimming and J lost 7 bases, with 15 bases between them. Germline lookup yields CDR1 MGHRA and CDR2 YSYEKL. This CDR3 has 14 residues. CDR3 region: CASSQPVGRGEAFF. The CDR3 DNA sequence: TGCGCCAGCAGCCAGCCCGTCGGACGGGGTGAAGCTTTCTTT.

The chain recombines TRBV27 with TRBJ2-7, with TRBD1 identical over 10 bases. V dropped 5 bases and J dropped 7; count of bases not matched to a gene: 8. Germline V CDR1 and CDR2: MNHEY, SMNVEV (reference sequence). The CDR3 length is 14 residues. CDR3 sequence: CASSLPGQGREQYF. CDR3 bases: TGTGCCAGCAGTCTACCGGGACAGGGGCGAGAGCAGTACTTC.